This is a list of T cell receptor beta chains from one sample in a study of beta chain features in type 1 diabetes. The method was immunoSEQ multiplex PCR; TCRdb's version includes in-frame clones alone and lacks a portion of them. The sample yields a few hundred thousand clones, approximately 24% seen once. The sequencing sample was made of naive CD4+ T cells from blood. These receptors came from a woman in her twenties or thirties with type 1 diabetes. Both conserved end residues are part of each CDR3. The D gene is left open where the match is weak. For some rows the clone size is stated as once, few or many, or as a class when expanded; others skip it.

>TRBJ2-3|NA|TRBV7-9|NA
CASSGQREASTDTQYF
TGTGCCAGCAGCGGACAGCGGGAAGCAAGCACAGATACGCAGTATTTT
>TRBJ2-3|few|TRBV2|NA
CASSRGTSTDTQYF
TGTGCCAGCAGTAGAGGGACTAGCACAGATACGCAGTATTTT
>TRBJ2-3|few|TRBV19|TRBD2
CASSMSGGTDTQYF
TGTGCCAGTAGTATGAGCGGGGGGACAGATACGCAGTATTTT
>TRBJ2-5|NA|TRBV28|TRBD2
CASSLPGVAGDPGETQYF
TGTGCCAGCAGTCTCCCCGGGGTAGCGGGAGATCCGGGAGAGACCCAGTACTTC
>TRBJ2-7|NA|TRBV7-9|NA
CASSPTGTNYEQYF
TGTGCCAGCAGCCCGACCGGGACAAACTACGAGCAGTACTTC
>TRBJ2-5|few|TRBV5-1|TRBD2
CASSLVSGGPETQYF
TGCGCCAGCAGCTTGGTTAGCGGGGGGCCAGAGACCCAGTACTTC
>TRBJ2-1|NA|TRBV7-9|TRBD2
CASSPESGRAWYNEQFF
TGTGCCAGCAGCCCCGAAAGCGGGAGGGCCTGGTACAATGAGCAGTTCTTC
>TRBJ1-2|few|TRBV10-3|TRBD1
CAITTGTGDVLGGYTF
TGTGCCATCACCACCGGGACAGGGGACGTTCTCGGGGGCTACACCTTC
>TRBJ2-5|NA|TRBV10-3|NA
CAISPDVGGTQYF
TGTGCCATCAGCCCCGACGTGGGGGGGACCCAGTACTTC
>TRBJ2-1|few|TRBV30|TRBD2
CAWSASGGGPVGNEQFF
TGTGCCTGGAGTGCGTCGGGGGGGGGCCCCGTGGGGAATGAGCAGTTCTTC
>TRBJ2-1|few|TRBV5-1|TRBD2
CASSPGSLSGSGNEQFF
TGCGCCAGCAGCCCAGGGTCCCTAAGCGGGAGCGGCAATGAGCAGTTCTTC
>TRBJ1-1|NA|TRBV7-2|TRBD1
CASRPIGQGNTEAFF
TGTGCCAGCAGGCCCATCGGACAGGGGAACACTGAAGCTTTCTTT
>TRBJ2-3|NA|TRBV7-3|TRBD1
CASSSGTGGDTQYF
TGTGCCAGCAGCTCAGGGACAGGGGGAGATACGCAGTATTTT
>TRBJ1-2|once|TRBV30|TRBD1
CAWSSQGANYGYTF
TGTGCCTGGAGTTCGCAGGGGGCAAACTATGGCTACACCTTC
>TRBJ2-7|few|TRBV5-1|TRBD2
CASSIGTSGRNVYEQYF
TGCGCCAGCAGCATTGGGACTAGCGGGCGCAACGTCTACGAGCAGTACTTC
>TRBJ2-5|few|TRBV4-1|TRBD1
CASSPPPGQGYQETQYF
TGCGCCAGCAGCCCTCCACCCGGACAGGGGTACCAAGAGACCCAGTACTTC
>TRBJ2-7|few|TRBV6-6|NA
CASSPYEGRHEQYF
TGTGCCAGCAGTCCCTATGAGGGGAGGCACGAGCAGTACTTC
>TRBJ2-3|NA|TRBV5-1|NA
CASSVERSTDTQYF
TGCGCCAGCAGCGTGGAGCGGAGCACAGATACGCAGTATTTT
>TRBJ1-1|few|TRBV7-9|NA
CASSPYTEAFF
TGTGCCAGCAGCCCCTACACTGAAGCTTTCTTT
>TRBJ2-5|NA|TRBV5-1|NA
CASSNSRGGETQYF
TGCGCCAGCAGCAATAGCCGGGGAGGAGAGACCCAGTACTTC
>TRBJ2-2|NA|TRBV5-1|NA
CASSSVSSNTGELFF
TGCGCCAGCAGCTCGGTCTCATCGAACACCGGGGAGCTGTTTTTT
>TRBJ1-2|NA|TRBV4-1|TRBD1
CASSHNPLTGRGGYTF
TGCGCCAGCAGCCACAATCCCTTGACAGGGCGGGGTGGCTACACCTTC
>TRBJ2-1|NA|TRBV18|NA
CASSPQTGSSYNEQFF
TGTGCCAGCTCACCACAAACAGGCAGCTCCTACAATGAGCAGTTCTTC
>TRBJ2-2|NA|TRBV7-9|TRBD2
CASRVSGRAVGELFF
TGTGCCAGCAGAGTAAGCGGGAGGGCCGTCGGGGAGCTGTTTTTT
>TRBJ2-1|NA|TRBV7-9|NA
CASSLLGSYNEQFF
TGTGCCAGCAGCTTACTCGGCTCCTACAATGAGCAGTTCTTC
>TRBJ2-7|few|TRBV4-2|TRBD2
CASSQDGEGFVEQYF
TGTGCCAGCAGCCAAGATGGGGAGGGATTTGTCGAGCAGTACTTC
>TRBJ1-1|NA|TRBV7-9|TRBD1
CASRTGTDMNTEAFF
TGTGCCAGCAGGACCGGGACAGACATGAACACTGAAGCTTTCTTT
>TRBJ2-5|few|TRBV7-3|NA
CASSLIPGAQETQYF
TGTGCCAGCAGCTTAATCCCAGGGGCCCAAGAGACCCAGTACTTC
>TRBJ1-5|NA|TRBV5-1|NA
CASSLVPDQPQHF
TGCGCCAGCAGCTTGGTTCCCGATCAGCCCCAGCATTTT
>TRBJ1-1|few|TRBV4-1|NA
CASSQGPGDTEAFF
TGCGCCAGCAGCCAAGGGCCAGGGGACACTGAAGCTTTCTTT
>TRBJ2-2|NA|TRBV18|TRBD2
CASSPASGSGGELFF
TGTGCCAGCTCACCAGCTAGCGGGAGTGGCGGGGAGCTGTTTTTT
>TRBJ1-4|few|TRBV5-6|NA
CASSFGQLNEKLFF
TGTGCCAGCAGCTTCGGACAGCTCAATGAAAAACTGTTTTTT
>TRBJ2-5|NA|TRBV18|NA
CASSRDTAYQETQYF
TGTGCCAGCTCCCGGGACACAGCGTACCAAGAGACCCAGTACTTC
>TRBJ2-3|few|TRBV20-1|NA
CSARRVDTQYF
TGCAGTGCTAGGCGCGTAGATACGCAGTATTTT
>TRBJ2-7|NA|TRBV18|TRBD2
CASSPGLAGGPYEQYF
TGTGCCAGCTCACCGGGACTAGCGGGAGGTCCCTACGAGCAGTACTTC
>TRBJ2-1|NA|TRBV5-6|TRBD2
CASSGGLAKYNEQFF
TGTGCCAGCTCTGGAGGACTAGCGAAGTACAATGAGCAGTTCTTC
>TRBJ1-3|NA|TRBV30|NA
CAWSAGRTGNTIYF
TGTGCCTGGAGCGCAGGGCGCACTGGAAACACCATATATTTT
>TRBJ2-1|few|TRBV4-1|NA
CASSQAHAGSYNEQFF
TGCGCCAGCAGCCAAGCACATGCGGGCTCCTACAATGAGCAGTTCTTC
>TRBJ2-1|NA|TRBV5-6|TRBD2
CASSLSREAGLNEQFF
TGTGCCAGCAGCTTGTCGCGGGAGGCGGGACTAAATGAGCAGTTCTTC
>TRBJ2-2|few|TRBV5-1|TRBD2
CASSWNAGARTGELFF
TGCGCCAGCAGCTGGAATGCGGGAGCCAGGACCGGGGAGCTGTTTTTT
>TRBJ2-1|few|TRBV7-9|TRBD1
CASSLARQGVNEQFF
TGTGCCAGCAGCTTAGCGCGACAGGGGGTCAATGAGCAGTTCTTC
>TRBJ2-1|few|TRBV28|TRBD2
CASTLGLAGENEQFF
TGTGCCAGCACCCTGGGACTAGCGGGAGAAAATGAGCAGTTCTTC
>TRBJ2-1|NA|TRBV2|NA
CASSEPLGLQFF
TGTGCCAGCAGTGAACCACTAGGCCTACAGTTCTTC
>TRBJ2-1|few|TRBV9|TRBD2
CASSVGTSQSYNEQFF
TGTGCCAGCAGCGTCGGGACTAGCCAATCCTACAATGAGCAGTTCTTC
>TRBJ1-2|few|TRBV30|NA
CAWDRRSVYGYTF
TGTGCCTGGGACAGGAGAAGTGTCTATGGCTACACCTTC
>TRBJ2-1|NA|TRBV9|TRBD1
CASSVKSGGHEQFF
TGTGCCAGCAGCGTAAAGTCAGGGGGACATGAGCAGTTCTTC
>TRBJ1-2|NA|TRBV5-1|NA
CASSYGPDGGYGYTF
TGCGCCAGCAGCTACGGGCCCGACGGGGGCTATGGCTACACCTTC
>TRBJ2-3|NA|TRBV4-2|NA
CASSQGFSGYTDTQYF
TGTGCCAGCAGCCAAGGTTTTTCGGGGTACACAGATACGCAGTATTTT
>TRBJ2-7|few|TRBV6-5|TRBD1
CASSSGQGFSYEQYF
TGTGCCAGCAGTTCCGGACAGGGTTTCTCCTACGAGCAGTACTTC
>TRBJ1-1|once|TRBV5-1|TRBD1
CASSLASGGNTEAFF
TGCGCCAGCAGCTTGGCCTCAGGGGGGAACACTGAAGCTTTCTTT
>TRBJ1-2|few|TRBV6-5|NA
CASSNGGSSGYTF
TGTGCCAGCAGTAACGGGGGGAGTAGTGGCTACACCTTC
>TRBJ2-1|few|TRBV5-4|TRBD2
CASSLSSGSYNEQFF
TGTGCCAGCAGCTTAAGTAGCGGGAGCTACAATGAGCAGTTCTTC
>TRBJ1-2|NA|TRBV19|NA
CASQRRLHYGYTF
TGTGCCAGCCAGCGGCGGCTCCACTATGGCTACACCTTC
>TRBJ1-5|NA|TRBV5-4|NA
CASSLRGNNQPQHF
TGTGCCAGCAGCTTAAGGGGGAATAATCAGCCCCAGCATTTT